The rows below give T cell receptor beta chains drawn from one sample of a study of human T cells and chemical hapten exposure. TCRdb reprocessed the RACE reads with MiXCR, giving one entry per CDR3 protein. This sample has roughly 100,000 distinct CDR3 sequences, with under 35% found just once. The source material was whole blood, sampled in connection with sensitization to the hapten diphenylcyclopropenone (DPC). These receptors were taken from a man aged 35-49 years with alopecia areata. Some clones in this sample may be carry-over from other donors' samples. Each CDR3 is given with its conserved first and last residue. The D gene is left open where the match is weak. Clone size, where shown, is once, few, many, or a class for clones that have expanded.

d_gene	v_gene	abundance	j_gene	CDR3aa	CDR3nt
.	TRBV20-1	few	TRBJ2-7	CSAPGQVGYEQYF	TGCAGTGCTCCGGGCCAGGTAGGGTACGAGCAGTACTTC
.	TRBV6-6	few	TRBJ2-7	CASRTGREQYF	TGTGCCAGTCGAACAGGGCGGGAGCAGTACTTC
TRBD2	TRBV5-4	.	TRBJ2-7	CASSLGLAGGDYEQYF	TGTGCCAGCAGCCTGGGACTAGCGGGCGGTGATTACGAGCAGTACTTC
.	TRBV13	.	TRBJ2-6	CASSLGDSGANVLTF	TGTGCCAGCAGCTTAGGTGACTCTGGGGCCAACGTCCTGACTTTC
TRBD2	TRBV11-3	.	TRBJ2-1	CASSLGGSGEQFF	TGTGCCAGCAGCTTAGGCGGGAGCGGTGAGCAGTTCTTC
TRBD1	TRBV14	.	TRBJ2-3	CASSQGTGPSTDTQYF	TGTGCCAGCAGCCAAGGGACAGGACCTAGCACAGATACGCAGTATTTT
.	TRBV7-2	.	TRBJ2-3	CASSITISADTQYF	TGTGCCAGCAGCATAACAATTAGCGCAGATACGCAGTATTTT
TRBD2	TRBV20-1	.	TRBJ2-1	CSAGRTSGSVNEQFF	TGCAGTGCTGGAAGGACTAGCGGGAGTGTAAATGAGCAGTTCTTC
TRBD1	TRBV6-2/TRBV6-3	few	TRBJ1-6	CASSKDRGNSPLHF	TGTGCCAGCAGCAAGGACAGGGGGAATTCACCCCTCCACTTT
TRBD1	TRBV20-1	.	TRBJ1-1	CSARDLLDRGRTEAFF	TGCAGTGCTAGAGATCTGCTGGACAGGGGCCGGACTGAAGCTTTCTTT
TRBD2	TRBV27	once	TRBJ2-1	CAIQRTSGRNEQFF	TGTGCCATTCAACGGACTAGCGGTAGAAATGAGCAGTTCTTC
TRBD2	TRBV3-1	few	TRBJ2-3	CASSQGGPNTQYF	TGTGCCAGCAGCCAGGGAGGGCCAAATACGCAGTATTTT
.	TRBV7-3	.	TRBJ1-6	CASSLGAHQSPLHF	TGTGCCAGCAGCTTAGGGGCGCATCAATCACCCCTCCACTTT
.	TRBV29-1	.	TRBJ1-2	CSVGNPNYGYTF	TGCAGCGTTGGGAATCCTAACTATGGCTACACCTTC
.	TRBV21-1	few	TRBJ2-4	CASSATGWAKNIQYF	TGTGCCAGCAGCGCAACAGGGTGGGCCAAAAACATTCAGTACTTC
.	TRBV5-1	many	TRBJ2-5	CASSLDQETQYF	TGCGCCAGCAGCTTGGACCAAGAGACCCAGTACTTC
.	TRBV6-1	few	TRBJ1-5	CASSARTDYSNQPQHF	TGTGCCAGCAGCGCTAGGACTGACTATAGCAATCAGCCCCAGCATTTT
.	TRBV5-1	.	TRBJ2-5	CASSAEYQETQYF	TGCGCCAGCAGCGCAGAGTACCAAGAGACCCAGTACTTC
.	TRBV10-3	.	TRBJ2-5	CAISSGETQYF	TGTGCCATCAGCTCCGGGGAGACCCAGTACTTC
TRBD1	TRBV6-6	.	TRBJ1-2	CASSNYRGNYGYTF	TGTGCCAGCAGTAACTACAGGGGGAACTATGGCTACACCTTC
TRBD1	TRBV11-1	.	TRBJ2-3	CASSSGTGRGTDTQYF	TGTGCCAGCAGCTCCGGGACAGGGAGGGGCACAGATACGCAGTATTTT
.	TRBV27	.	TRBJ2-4	CASSGRMSIQYF	TGTGCCAGCAGCGGGAGAATGAGCATTCAGTACTTC
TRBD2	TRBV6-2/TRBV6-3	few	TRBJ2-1	CASSWMGLAGVENYNEQFF	TGTGCCAGCAGTTGGATGGGACTAGCGGGAGTGGAGAACTACAATGAGCAGTTCTTC
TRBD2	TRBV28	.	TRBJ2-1	CASRQGLAGSPYNEQFF	TGTGCCAGCAGGCAGGGACTAGCGGGAAGCCCCTACAATGAGCAGTTCTTC
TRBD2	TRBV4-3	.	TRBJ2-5	CASSPYLAGAVETQYF	TGCGCCAGCAGCCCGTACCTAGCGGGAGCGGTGGAGACCCAGTACTTC
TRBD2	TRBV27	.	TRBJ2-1	CASSPREGGVFPDEQFF	TGTGCCAGCAGTCCCCGGGAGGGAGGTGTTTTTCCCGATGAGCAGTTCTTC
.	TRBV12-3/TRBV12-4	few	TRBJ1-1	CASSFWTAMNTEAFF	TGTGCCAGCAGTTTTTGGACAGCCATGAACACTGAAGCTTTCTTT
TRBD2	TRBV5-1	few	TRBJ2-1	CASSLSLAGGGYNEQFF	TGCGCCAGCAGCTTGAGTTTGGCGGGGGGCGGCTACAATGAGCAGTTCTTC
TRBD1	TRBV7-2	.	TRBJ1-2	CASSKGTGYVYTF	TGTGCCAGCAGCAAAGGGACAGGGTACGTCTACACCTTC
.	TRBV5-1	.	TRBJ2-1	CASSLRPVNEQFF	TGCGCCAGCAGCTTGCGGCCTGTCAATGAGCAGTTCTTC
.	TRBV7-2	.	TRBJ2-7	CASSLERDSYEQYF	TGTGCCAGCAGCTTAGAGCGGGACAGCTACGAGCAGTACTTC
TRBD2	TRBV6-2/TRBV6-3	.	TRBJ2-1	CASSYGTSGNNEQFF	TGTGCCAGCAGTTACGGGACTAGCGGGAACAATGAGCAGTTCTTC
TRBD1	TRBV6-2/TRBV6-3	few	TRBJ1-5	CASSYGTGDTYSNQPQHF	TGTGCCAGCAGCTATGGGACAGGGGATACTTATAGCAATCAGCCCCAGCATTTT
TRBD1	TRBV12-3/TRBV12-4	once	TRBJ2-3	CASSFEGANTDTQYF	TGTGCCAGCAGTTTCGAGGGGGCTAACACAGATACGCAGTATTTT
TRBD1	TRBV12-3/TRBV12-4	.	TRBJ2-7	CASRRTGTYEQYF	TGTGCCAGCAGAAGGACAGGTACCTACGAGCAGTACTTC
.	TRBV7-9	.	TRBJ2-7	CASSLDLVPYEQYF	TGTGCCAGCAGCTTAGATCTGGTGCCCTACGAGCAGTACTTC
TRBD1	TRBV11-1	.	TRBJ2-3	CASSLNRGLGDTQYF	TGTGCCAGCAGCTTGAACAGGGGGCTGGGAGATACGCAGTATTTT
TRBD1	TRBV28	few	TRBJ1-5	CASSSLTGWVVNQPQHF	TGTGCCAGCAGTTCCCTGACAGGGTGGGTTGTCAATCAGCCCCAGCATTTT
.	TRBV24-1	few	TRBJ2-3	CATSGVFSGTDTQYF	TGTGCCACCAGTGGGGTGTTTTCTGGCACAGATACGCAGTATTTT
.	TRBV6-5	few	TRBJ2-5	CASSPHGPQETQYF	TGTGCCAGCAGTCCACACGGACCCCAAGAGACCCAGTACTTC